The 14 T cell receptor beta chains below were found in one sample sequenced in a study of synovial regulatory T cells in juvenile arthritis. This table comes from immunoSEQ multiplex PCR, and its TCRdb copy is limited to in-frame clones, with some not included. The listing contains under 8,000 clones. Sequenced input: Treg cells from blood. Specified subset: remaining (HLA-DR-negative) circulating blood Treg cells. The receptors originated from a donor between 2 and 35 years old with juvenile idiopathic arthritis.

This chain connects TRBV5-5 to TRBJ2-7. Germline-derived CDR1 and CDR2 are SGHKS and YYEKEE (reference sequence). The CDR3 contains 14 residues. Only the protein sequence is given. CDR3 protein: CASSLGVITYEQYF.

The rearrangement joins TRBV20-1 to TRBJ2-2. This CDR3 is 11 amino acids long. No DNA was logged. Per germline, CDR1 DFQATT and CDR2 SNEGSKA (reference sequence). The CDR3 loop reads CSATNTGELFF.

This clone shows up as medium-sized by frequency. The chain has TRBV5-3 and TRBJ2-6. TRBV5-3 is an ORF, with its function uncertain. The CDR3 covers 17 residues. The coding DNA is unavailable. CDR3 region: CARNELVVTKSGQRLTF.

CDR3 residues: CASRTAGGAYNEQFF. This sequence joins TRBV6-5 and TRBJ2-1; TCRdb picks TRBD2, but there is no DNA to check that call. The CDR3 is 15 amino acids. No DNA appears here. Germline CDR1 is MNHEY and CDR2 is SVGAGI.

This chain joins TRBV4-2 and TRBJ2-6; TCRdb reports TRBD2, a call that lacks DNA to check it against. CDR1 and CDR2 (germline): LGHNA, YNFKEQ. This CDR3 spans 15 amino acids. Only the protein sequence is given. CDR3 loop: CASSQGVFGANVLTF.

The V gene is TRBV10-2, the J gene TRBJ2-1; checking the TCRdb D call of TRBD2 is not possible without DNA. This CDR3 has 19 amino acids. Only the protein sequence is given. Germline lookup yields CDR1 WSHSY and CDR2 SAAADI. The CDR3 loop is CASGLPPGEVTSQVDEQFF.

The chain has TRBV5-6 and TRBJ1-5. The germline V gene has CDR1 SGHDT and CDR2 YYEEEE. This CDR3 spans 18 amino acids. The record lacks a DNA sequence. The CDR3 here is CASSLKPRGRFRTEPQHF.

This CDR3 reads CASSEQETQYF. This chain connects TRBV6-1 to TRBJ2-5. The CDR3 spans 11 residues. The entry carries no DNA sequence. CDR1 is MNHNS and CDR2 is SASEGT in the germline V gene.

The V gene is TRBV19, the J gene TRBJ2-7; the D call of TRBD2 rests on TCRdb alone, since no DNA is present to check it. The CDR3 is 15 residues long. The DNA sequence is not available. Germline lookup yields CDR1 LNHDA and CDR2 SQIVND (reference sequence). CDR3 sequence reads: CASSIDHGRIPEQYF.

The CDR3 sequence is CASSPARGPAFF. The chain joins TRBV7-2 to TRBJ1-1. Germline V gene sequence: CDR1 SGHTA, CDR2 FQGNSA. This CDR3 region has 12 residues. The DNA is unrecorded.

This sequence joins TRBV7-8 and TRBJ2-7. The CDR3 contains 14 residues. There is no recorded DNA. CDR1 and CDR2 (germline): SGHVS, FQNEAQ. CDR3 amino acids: CASSYGGGLDEQYF.

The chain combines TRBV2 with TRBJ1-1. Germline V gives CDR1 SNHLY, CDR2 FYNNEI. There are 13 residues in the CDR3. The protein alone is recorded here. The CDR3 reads CASTDHLNTEAFF.

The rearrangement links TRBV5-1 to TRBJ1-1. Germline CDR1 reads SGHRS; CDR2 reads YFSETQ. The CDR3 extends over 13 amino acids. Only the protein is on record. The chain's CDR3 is CASRVRGNTEAFF. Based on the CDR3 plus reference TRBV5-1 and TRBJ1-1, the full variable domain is KAGVTQTPRYLIKTRGQQVTLSCSPISGHRSVSWYQQTPGQGLQFLFEYFSETQRNKGNFPGRFSGRQFSNSRSEMNVSTLELGDSALYLCASRVRGNTEAFFGQGTRLTVV.

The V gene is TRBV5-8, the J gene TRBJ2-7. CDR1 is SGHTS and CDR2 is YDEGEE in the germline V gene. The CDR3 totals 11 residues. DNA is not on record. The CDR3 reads CASSLLNEQYF.